These 2 T cell receptor beta chains were sequenced from one sample in a study of PD-1 blockade in classical Hodgkin lymphoma. Profiled with immunoSEQ multiplex PCR; TCRdb holds only in-frame clones, not every one. The profile covers over 85,000 clones, with 93% appearing a single time and approximately 2% taken by the ten largest. This sample's time point: cycle 4 day 1 (C4D1), after less than 7 weeks of nivolumab. Every one of the patients relapsed after autologous stem cell transplantation (brentuximab vedotin exposure was variable). Sequenced here: peripheral blood mononuclear cells (PBMCs), sampled before the fourth cycle of nivolumab. The receptors here all came from a human donor with classical Hodgkin lymphoma.

This rearrangement joins TRBV4-1 to TRBJ1-2; tentative D call: TRBD1 (6 bases). The CDR3 is made up of 18 amino acids. Trimming pared 0 bases from V and 8 bases from J, leaving 25 bases between. Germline V gene data show CDR1 as MGHRA and CDR2 as YSYEKL. The CDR3 loop is CASSQEALKGVSGEGYTF. CDR3 in DNA: TGCGCCAGCAGCCAAGAAGCTCTCAAGGGGGTGTCAGGGGAGGGCTACACCTTC.

The chain has TRBV27 and TRBJ1-1; D unclear. Germline CDR1 is MNHEY and CDR2 is SMNVEV (reference sequence). V dropped 2 bases and J dropped 0 bases, with 7 bases sitting between them. The CDR3 covers 14 residues. The CDR3 bases are TGTGCCAGCAGTTTAGTTCGAATGAACACTGAAGCTTTCTTT. Amino acids: CASSLVRMNTEAFF.